The entry below describes one T cell receptor beta chain. Its antigen is unidentified. The data stem from a study of vaccination effects on CD4 cells after COVID-19. Study information: It was two doses of either the BNT162b2 or mRNA-1273 vaccine that participants received.

The CDR3 has 14 residues. CDR1 MNHEY and CDR2 SVGAGI come from the germline V gene. Trimming removed 6 bases from V and 8 bases from J; junction bases left unmatched: 12. The ViraFEST assay expanded antigen-specific CD4+ T cells with viral peptide pools before sequencing. With 10 days of culture completed, CD4+ T cells were isolated. Each vaccine recipient was nucleocapsid antibody negative and had no prior SARS-CoV-2 infection. In culture with 9.5 to 10 IU/ml IL-2 and roughly 10 ug/ml peptides, PBMC were grown at a few million per well. Method: immunoSEQ multiplex PCR; TCRdb's copy keeps in-frame clones and lacks some. The sample has about 55,000 clones, under 70% seen once.

The source is a human donor who received a COVID-19 vaccine. The sequencing here drew on CD4+ T cells from PBMCs cultured with SARS-CoV-2 spike peptides, taken before COVID-19 vaccination. V is TRBV6-5 and J is TRBJ1-2, with TRBD1 matching over 7 bases. The chain's CDR3 is CASRSTDRVRGYTF. The CDR3 nucleotides read TGTGCCAGCAGGTCCACCGACAGGGTACGGGGCTACACCTTC.